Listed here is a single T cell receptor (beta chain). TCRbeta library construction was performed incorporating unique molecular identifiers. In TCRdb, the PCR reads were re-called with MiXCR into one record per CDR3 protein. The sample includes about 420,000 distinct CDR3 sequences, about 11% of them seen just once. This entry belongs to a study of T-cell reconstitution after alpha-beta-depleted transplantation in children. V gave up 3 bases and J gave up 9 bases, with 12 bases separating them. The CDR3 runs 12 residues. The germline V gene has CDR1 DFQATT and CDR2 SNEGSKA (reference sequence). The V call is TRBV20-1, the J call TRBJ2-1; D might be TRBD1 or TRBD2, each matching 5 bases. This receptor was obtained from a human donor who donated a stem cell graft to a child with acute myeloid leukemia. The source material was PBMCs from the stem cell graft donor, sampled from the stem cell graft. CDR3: CSARTLGTEQFF. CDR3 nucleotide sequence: TGCAGTGCTAGGACCCTAGGGACTGAGCAGTTCTTC.